The rows below give T cell receptor beta chains drawn from one sample of a study of siplizumab effects on memory and regulatory T cells. Produced via immunoSEQ multiplex PCR; TCRdb's table is partial and in-frame only. The sample includes some 100,000 clones, about 94% of them seen just once. The specimen sequenced was non-Treg CD4+ T cells sorted from blood. The receptors derive from a human donor in good health. Both conserved end residues are part of each CDR3. A D gene is named only where the DNA matches it firmly. Clone size appears in some rows only: once, few, many, or a class for an expanded clone.

CDR3,DNA,J,V,size,D
CASSPRPGDSSYNEQFF,TGCGCCAGCAGCCCCCGCCCCGGGGATAGCTCCTACAATGAGCAGTTCTTC,TRBJ2-1,TRBV5-1,-,-
CASSPPPGGYNEQFF,TGTGCCAGCAGTCCGCCCCCCGGGGGATACAATGAGCAGTTCTTC,TRBJ2-1,TRBV27,-,-
CASSVAATNYGYTF,TGTGCCAGCAGTGTCGCGGCCACTAACTATGGCTACACCTTC,TRBJ1-2,TRBV6-5,-,-
CASSMWGGSTDTQYF,TGTGCCAGTAGTATGTGGGGGGGCAGCACAGATACGCAGTATTTT,TRBJ2-3,TRBV19,-,-
CASSPRGRTGRSTDTQYF,TGTGCCAGCAGCCCAAGGGGACGAACGGGGCGATCCACAGATACGCAGTATTTT,TRBJ2-3,TRBV7-3,once,-
CASSNGQGKTQYF,TGTGCCAGCAGCAACGGACAGGGAAAGACCCAGTACTTC,TRBJ2-5,TRBV7-3,-,TRBD1
CASSIDVQPNNEQFF,TGTGCCAGTAGTATAGATGTTCAACCGAACAATGAGCAGTTCTTC,TRBJ2-1,TRBV19,-,-
CASSYGQGGNIQYF,TGTGCCAGCAGTTACGGACAGGGGGGGAACATTCAGTACTTC,TRBJ2-4,TRBV6-5,-,TRBD1
CASSVVEGPSSGNTIYF,TGTGCCAGCAGCGTAGTAGAGGGTCCTAGCTCTGGAAACACCATATATTTT,TRBJ1-3,TRBV9,-,-
CASSLGETQYF,TGTGCCAGCAGCTTGGGAGAGACCCAGTACTTC,TRBJ2-5,TRBV11-2,-,-
CASRGSGGATGELFF,TGTGCCAGCAGAGGGAGCGGGGGGGCCACCGGGGAGCTGTTTTTT,TRBJ2-2,TRBV7-2,-,TRBD2
CASSRPLLNEKLFF,TGCGCCAGCAGCCGTCCCTTATTAAATGAAAAACTGTTTTTT,TRBJ1-4,TRBV5-1,-,-
CASSVVPDSSGNTIYF,TGTGCCAGCAGCGTAGTTCCGGACTCCTCTGGAAACACCATATATTTT,TRBJ1-3,TRBV9,-,-
CASSQVGGGTQYF,TGCGCCAGCAGCCAAGTTGGGGGTGGGACGCAGTATTTT,TRBJ2-3,TRBV4-1,-,-
CASSLEGLAGLETQYF,TGCGCCAGCAGCTTGGAGGGACTAGCAGGTCTCGAGACCCAGTACTTC,TRBJ2-5,TRBV5-1,-,TRBD2
CASRDKRGYGYTF,TGTGCCAGCAGAGACAAGCGGGGCTATGGCTACACCTTC,TRBJ1-2,TRBV19,once,-
CASSPSPGGTGELFF,TGTGCCAGCAGCCCCAGTCCCGGGGGGACCGGGGAGCTGTTTTTT,TRBJ2-2,TRBV7-8,-,TRBD2
CASSWGTGANTGELFF,TGTGCCAGCAGCTGGGGGACAGGGGCGAACACCGGGGAGCTGTTTTTT,TRBJ2-2,TRBV5-6,-,TRBD1
CASKQQGVNTEAFF,TGTGCCAGCAAACAACAGGGGGTTAACACTGAAGCTTTCTTT,TRBJ1-1,TRBV6-5,-,TRBD1
CASSYTRGPYEQYF,TGTGCCAGCAGTTACACCCGGGGTCCCTACGAGCAGTACTTC,TRBJ2-7,TRBV6-6,-,-
CASSQDKSGPQETQYF,TGCGCCAGCAGCCAAGACAAAAGCGGACCCCAAGAGACCCAGTACTTC,TRBJ2-5,TRBV4-1,-,-
CASSSTQGVGGKLFF,TGTGCCAGCAGCAGTACACAGGGAGTTGGAGGGAAACTGTTTTTT,TRBJ1-4,TRBV6-6,-,-
CAWSPQNYEQYF,TGTGCCTGGAGTCCTCAGAACTACGAGCAGTACTTC,TRBJ2-7,TRBV30,-,-
CAITRTGDGTGELFF,TGTGCCATCACCCGGACAGGGGACGGGACCGGGGAGCTGTTTTTT,TRBJ2-2,TRBV10-3,-,TRBD1
CASSYGRGPYEQYF,TGTGCCAGCAGTTACGGCAGGGGGCCGTACGAGCAGTACTTC,TRBJ2-7,TRBV6-6,once,TRBD1
CASSWRKLFF,TGTGCCAGCAGTTGGCGGAAACTGTTTTTT,TRBJ1-4,TRBV28,-,-
CASSPARGQDLYEQYF,TGTGCCAGCTCACCCGCGAGGGGCCAGGACCTCTACGAGCAGTACTTC,TRBJ2-7,TRBV18,-,-
CASSHVSGGAYNEQFF,TGCGCCAGCAGCCACGTTAGCGGGGGGGCTTACAATGAGCAGTTCTTC,TRBJ2-1,TRBV4-1,-,TRBD2